The 5 T cell receptor beta chains presented below share a single source sample, sequenced in a study of T cell repertoires in cytomegalovirus infection. From the reads, TCRdb called clonotypes with MiXCR, one entry per CDR3 protein. The sample lists roughly 990,000 distinct CDR3 sequences; around 30% were seen once. No antigen has been assigned to these receptors. Source: cultured CD8+ T cells from PBMCs, taken from culture after CMV antigen stimulation. All receptors come from a human donor in good health (CMV status not recorded). Some clones in this sample may be carry-over from other donors' samples.

The J gene is TRBJ1-1, the V gene TRBV12-3 or TRBV12-4; perhaps TRBD1 as D (5 bases). This CDR3 contains 11 residues. CDR3 loop: CASGAYTEAFF. DNA of the CDR3: TGTGCTAGCGGGGCCTACACTGAAGCTTTCTTT.

V is TRBV27 and J is TRBJ1-1, with D possibly being TRBD1 (6 bases). In germline, CDR1 is MNHEY, CDR2 SMNVEV (reference sequence). Trimming took 5 bases from V and 0 from J, leaving 19 bases between them. The CDR3 is 17 residues long. In DNA, the CDR3 is TGTGCCAGCAGTCTGTACAGGGATGGAGGAGTGAACACTGAAGCTTTCTTT. This translates into CASSLYRDGGVNTEAFF.

The rearrangement links TRBV24-1 to TRBJ2-3, with 7 bases matching TRBD1. Trimming took 8 bases from V and 3 from J; bases not matched to a gene: 10. This CDR3 comprises 15 residues. CDR1 and CDR2 (germline): KGHDR, SFDVKD. Here the CDR3 DNA reads TGTGCCACCACAGACGGGGACAGACGAACAGATACGCAGTATTTT. This codes for CATTDGDRRTDTQYF.

Ten or more counts support this clonotype. CDR3 residues: CASSTPGTSLYNEQFF. CDR3 nucleotide sequence: TGTGCCAGCAGCACCCCCGGGACTAGCCTCTACAATGAGCAGTTCTTC. The V call is TRBV7-2, the J call TRBJ2-1; 9 nucleotides agree with TRBD2. Trimming took 5 bases from V and 3 from J; bases not matched to a gene: 8. CDR3 length: 16 residues. Germline V gene lookup returns CDR1 SGHTA and CDR2 FQGNSA.

This clonotype has a handful of counts. The chain employs TRBV6-6 and TRBJ1-1; TRBD1 is a possible D gene (5 bases). Looked up from germline, CDR1 is MNHNY and CDR2 is SVGAGI (reference sequence). The CDR3 extends over 15 amino acids. Trimming removed 4 bases from V and 2 bases from J, with 14 bases in between. The CDR3 is CASSFPPGGNTEAFF. In DNA form, the CDR3 reads TGTGCCAGCAGTTTCCCCCCTGGGGGTAACACTGAAGCTTTCTTT.